A single sample gave rise to the 29 T cell receptor beta chains below, sequenced in a study of blood T cell repertoires in COVID-19. Here immunoSEQ multiplex PCR was the method, and the copy in TCRdb shows in-frame clones only, minus some. The sample has roughly 120,000 clones, roughly 90% seen once; the top ten hold roughly 8.2%. What was sequenced was peripheral blood. These receptor sequences come from a human donor in a cohort sampled during active COVID-19.

V gene TRBV2 combines with J gene TRBJ1-5; possible D gene TRBD1, 5 bases. V was clipped by 5 bases and J by 3 bases, with 14 bases between them. Germline V gene sequence: CDR1 SNHLY, CDR2 FYNNEI. CDR3 length: 15 amino acids. The CDR3 sequence: CASSRQGIDNQPQHF. The CDR3 DNA is TGTGCCAGCAGTCGGCAGGGTATCGACAATCAGCCCCAGCATTTT.

The chain employs TRBV18 and TRBJ2-2, with 10 bases fitting TRBD2. The germline V gene encodes CDR1 KGHSH and CDR2 LQKENI. CDR3 size: 17 residues. The V gene end was trimmed by 3 bases and the J gene end by 7 bases; junction bases not matched to a gene: 11. The CDR3 DNA is TGTGCCAGCTCACCTTCTAGCGGGAGAATTGAAATCGGGGAGCTGTTTTTT. As protein: CASSPSSGRIEIGELFF.

This clone is a singleton in its sample. V gene TRBV29-1 combines with J gene TRBJ2-5; D is ambiguous. The CDR3 is 10 amino acids. Germline assignment: CDR1 SQVTM and CDR2 ANQGSEA. Between the trimmed V and J ends, which lost 4 bases and 5 bases, there was a span of 5 bases. The CDR3 DNA reads TGCAGCGTTGGTACTGAGACCCAGTACTTC. This translates into CSVGTETQYF.

The chain employs TRBV6-5 and TRBJ1-1; TRBD1 matches 7 bases. Trimming at V came to 6 bases and at J to 5 bases, leaving 6 bases not matched to a gene. The CDR3 has 13 amino acids. Germline V gene sequence: CDR1 MNHEY, CDR2 SVGAGI. Here the CDR3 reads CASSIDRETEAFF. CDR3 in DNA: TGTGCCAGCAGCATTGACAGGGAAACTGAAGCTTTCTTT.

The V and J genes are TRBV7-8 and TRBJ2-7; 7 nucleotides agree with TRBD1. The CDR3 has 20 amino acids. Germline lookup yields CDR1 SGHVS and CDR2 FQNEAQ. Germline trimming cut 5 bases from V and 2 bases from J; bases unmatched to any gene: 24. The CDR3 bases are TGTGCCAGCAGCGGACCTTGGGACAGCCCACGAACGGGACCCACCTACGAGCAGTACTTC. Residues: CASSGPWDSPRTGPTYEQYF.

The chain links TRBV5-1 to TRBJ2-7; D possibly corresponds to TRBD1 (5 bases). The germline gives CDR1 SGHRS, CDR2 YFSETQ. The CDR3 is 14 amino acids. V was pared by 0 bases and J by 2 bases, with 9 bases between. The CDR3 DNA follows: TGCGCCAGCAGCTTGGGGACACTTACCTACGAGCAGTACTTC. It is translated as CASSLGTLTYEQYF. Filled out from reference TRBV5-1 and TRBJ2-7, the complete variable domain reads KAGVTQTPRYLIKTRGQQVTLSCSPISGHRSVSWYQQTPGQGLQFLFEYFSETQRNKGNFPGRFSGRQFSNSRSEMNVSTLELGDSALYLCASSLGTLTYEQYFGPGTRLTVT.

The V gene is TRBV4-2, the J gene TRBJ2-3, with a possible D match to TRBD1 (5 bases). The V and J ends lost 1 base and 5 bases respectively, with 10 bases between them. The CDR3 covers 14 residues. CDR1 and CDR2 (germline): LGHNA, YNFKEQ. As DNA, the CDR3 is TGTGCCAGCAGCCAAGGGGCAGGGAAAGATACGCAGTATTTT. Translating gives CASSQGAGKDTQYF.

The chain links TRBV7-8 to TRBJ2-1, with 12 bases that match TRBD2. Trimming at V came to 5 bases and at J to 7 bases, leaving 6 bases not matched to a gene. CDR1 is SGHVS and CDR2 is FQNEAQ in the germline V gene. The CDR3 runs to 15 residues. The CDR3 DNA follows: TGTGCCAGCAGCACAACTAGCGGGAGGAGAAATGAGCAGTTCTTC. It translates to CASSTTSGRRNEQFF.

The V gene is TRBV11-2, the J gene TRBJ1-4; tentatively, D is TRBD1 (6 bases). V lost 2 bases to trimming and J lost 8 bases, with 15 bases between them. Germline V gives CDR1 SGHAT, CDR2 FQNNGV. This CDR3 spans 15 amino acids. CDR3 sequence reads: CASSLRGRGVEKLFF. The CDR3 bases are TGTGCCAGCAGCTTAAGGGGCAGGGGAGTGGAAAAACTGTTTTTT.

This clone has a handful of counts. The chain joins TRBV11-2 to TRBJ1-6; 12 bases align to TRBD1. The CDR3 sequence is 15 residues long. Per germline, CDR1 SGHAT and CDR2 FQNNGV. Trimming removed 7 bases from V and 10 bases from J; junction bases left unmatched: 8. This CDR3 reads CASTEPGTGGSPLHF. CDR3 coding DNA: TGTGCCAGCACCGAACCCGGGACAGGGGGCTCACCCCTCCACTTT.

CDR3: CASSYSNDLGEQYF. CDR3 nucleotides: TGTGCCAGCAGTTACTCGAATGACTTGGGCGAGCAGTACTTC. The chain employs TRBV6-6 and TRBJ2-7; D not resolved. The ends were cut back, 0 bases at V and 6 bases at J, with 12 bases in the middle. CDR3 length equals 14 residues. Germline CDR1 is MNHNY and CDR2 is SVGAGI (reference sequence).

This chain links TRBV12-3 or TRBV12-4 with TRBJ1-2; TRBD1 matches at 8 bases. This CDR3 is 12 amino acids long. With 7 bases clipped from V and 8 bases from J, the junction kept 6 bases outside the gene matches. In DNA, the CDR3 is TGTGCCAGCACCTCGGACAGGGACGGCTACACCTTC. Its protein product is CASTSDRDGYTF.

The chain carries TRBV2 and TRBJ2-7; D gene ambiguous. The CDR3 extends over 11 amino acids. Deletions cut 5 bases from V and 3 bases from J, with 5 bases between. CDR1 and CDR2 from the germline V gene are SNHLY and FYNNEI. This CDR3 is CASSSYYEQYF. The CDR3 region has the DNA TGTGCCAGCAGTTCCTACTACGAGCAGTACTTC.

The genes are TRBV7-3 and TRBJ2-5, with 8 bases aligning to TRBD1. With 3 bases clipped from V and 4 bases from J, the junction kept 7 bases outside the gene matches. Germline CDR1 is SGHTA and CDR2 is FQGTGA. There are 15 residues in the CDR3. CDR3 in DNA: TGTGCCAGCAGCTTGACAGGGGAAGGGAGAGAGACCCAGTACTTC. Its protein is CASSLTGEGRETQYF.

The V and J genes are TRBV7-3 and TRBJ2-2; D ambiguous. This CDR3 has 15 residues. Germline V lookup: CDR1 SGHTA, CDR2 FQGTGA. V shed 3 bases and J shed 2 bases, with 10 bases lying between them. The DNA for the CDR3 is TGTGCCAGCAGCTTGTCCCTCGTTAACACCGGGGAGCTGTTTTTT. Translation: CASSLSLVNTGELFF.

The chain links TRBV2 to TRBJ1-5; 9 bases match TRBD1. V was pared by 8 bases and J by 7 bases, with 12 bases of the junction left unmatched. Per the germline V gene, CDR1 is SNHLY and CDR2 is FYNNEI. There are 15 residues in the CDR3. CDR3 DNA sequence: TGTGCCAGCTACTCAGGACAGGGGATAAGACAGCCCCAGCATTTT. Its protein is CASYSGQGIRQPQHF.

The chain recombines TRBV12-3 or TRBV12-4 with TRBJ1-5; D is possibly TRBD1 (5 bases). The CDR3 extends over 13 amino acids. The V end was cut by 8 bases, the J end by 1 base, with 9 bases between. DNA of the CDR3: TGTGCCAGCCTGCGGGACAGCAATCAGCCCCAGCATTTT. Its protein product is CASLRDSNQPQHF.

This sequence joins TRBV3-1 (or the pseudogene TRBV3-2) and TRBJ2-1; TRBD2 agrees at 14 bases. The CDR3 covers 20 residues. Germline trimming cut 6 bases from V and 6 bases from J; bases unmatched to any gene: 19. Germline V gene sequence: CDR1 LGHDT, CDR2 YNNKEL (reference sequence). The CDR3 bases are TGTGCCAGCAGTTCGCTGGGACTAGCGGGAGTAGGGGGGTCTCGCAATGAGCAGTTCTTC. Protein sequence: CASSSLGLAGVGGSRNEQFF.

J is TRBJ2-2 and V is TRBV10-1, with TRBD1 matching over 7 bases. This CDR3 comprises 13 residues. Germline trimming cut 8 bases from V and 4 bases from J; bases unmatched to any gene: 4. Germline V CDR1 and CDR2: WNHNN, SYGVQD (reference sequence). The CDR3 bases are TGCGCCAGCCGGGACAGCGGCACCGGGGAGCTGTTTTTT. It specifies CASRDSGTGELFF.

The J gene is TRBJ1-2, the V gene TRBV6-4; 10 positions match TRBD1. CDR3 length: 16 residues. The V segment lost 6 bases and the J segment 3 bases; nucleotides outside the gene matches: 10. Germline CDR1 reads MRHNA; CDR2 reads SNTAGT. CDR3: CASRLSGTGVDYGYTF. As DNA, the CDR3 is TGTGCCAGCAGATTATCGGGGACAGGGGTCGACTATGGCTACACCTTC.

In nucleotides, the CDR3 is TGCGCCAGCAGAGGTACCGACAGGGGGAAGAACACTGAAGCTTTCTTT. Encoded protein: CASRGTDRGKNTEAFF. The gene calls are TRBV5-1 and TRBJ1-1; 9 bases align to TRBD1. V was clipped by 5 bases and J by 1 base; unmatched bases: 9. Germline CDR1 reads SGHRS; CDR2 reads YFSETQ. The CDR3 has 16 residues.

The chain links TRBV28 to TRBJ2-1, with 16 bases fitting TRBD2. V lost 3 bases to trimming and J lost 4 bases; unmatched junction nucleotides: 9. Germline assignment: CDR1 MDHEN and CDR2 SYDVKM. The CDR3 is 19 amino acids. The CDR3 region is CASSFSRGTSGRDYNEQFF. In DNA form, the CDR3 reads TGTGCCAGCAGTTTCTCCCGAGGGACTAGCGGGAGGGATTACAATGAGCAGTTCTTC.

The V and J genes are TRBV7-8 and TRBJ2-6, with 8 bases that match TRBD1. J was trimmed by 0 bases and V by 0 bases; bases with no gene match: 13. The length of the CDR3 is 21 residues. Germline V lookup: CDR1 SGHVS, CDR2 FQNEAQ. This CDR3 is CASSLAAQGALLSSGANVLTF. The CDR3 DNA reads as TGTGCCAGCAGCTTAGCGGCCCAGGGGGCCCTCCTGAGCTCTGGGGCCAACGTCCTGACTTTC.

The chain is built from TRBV5-8 and TRBJ2-4, with a tentative D call TRBD1 (5 bases). With 0 bases removed from V and 3 bases from J, the gap between germline ends came to 22 bases. The CDR3 is made up of 19 amino acids. Looked up from germline, CDR1 is SGHTS and CDR2 is YDEGEE. The CDR3 DNA sequence: TGTGCCAGCAGCTTGGCCGCAGGGCGAGGATCGATAGGCAAAAACATTCAGTACTTC. This sequence encodes CASSLAAGRGSIGKNIQYF.

The chain links TRBV7-2 to TRBJ2-2, with 7 bases lining up with TRBD2. The V and J ends lost 5 bases and 5 bases, in that order; junction bases with no gene match: 5. CDR1 SGHTA and CDR2 FQGNSA come from the germline V gene. The CDR3 is 14 residues long. CDR3 bases: TGTGCCAGCAGCGCCGGGACTACTACCGGGGAGCTGTTTTTT. Amino acids: CASSAGTTTGELFF.

The chain has TRBV2 and TRBJ2-2; 9 nucleotides match TRBD1. CDR3 size: 16 residues. CDR1 and CDR2 from the germline V gene are SNHLY and FYNNEI. Germline trimming cut 6 bases from V and 1 base from J; bases unmatched to any gene: 6. CDR3 protein: CASREQGQGNTGELFF. The CDR3 DNA sequence: TGTGCCAGCAGGGAACAGGGACAGGGGAACACCGGGGAGCTGTTTTTT.

This clone was observed a few times. The chain recombines TRBV7-9 with TRBJ1-5; 11 bases match TRBD1. Trimming took 5 bases from V and 8 from J; bases not matched to a gene: 2. Per germline, CDR1 SEHNR and CDR2 FQNEAQ (reference sequence). There are 13 residues in the CDR3. The CDR3 spells CASSRGQGEPQHF. In DNA, the CDR3 is TGTGCCAGCAGCCGGGGACAGGGGGAGCCCCAGCATTTT.

The V and J genes are TRBV11-1 and TRBJ2-7, with TRBD1 identical over 8 bases. This CDR3 region has 16 residues. Per the germline V gene, CDR1 is SGHAT and CDR2 is FQDESV (reference sequence). V shed 6 bases, J shed 1 base, and the junction held 11 bases outside the gene matches. The CDR3 DNA sequence: TGTGCCAGCAGACCTAATGTCAGGGGGCAATCCTACGAGCAGTACTTC. This sequence encodes CASRPNVRGQSYEQYF.

The chain uses TRBV28 and TRBJ1-5, with 7 positions matching TRBD1. The trim removed 6 bases at V and 6 bases at J, leaving 8 bases unmatched. This CDR3 spans 14 amino acids. The germline CDR1 and CDR2 sequences are MDHEN and SYDVKM. CDR3 sequence reads: CASSITGVGQPQHF. The CDR3 DNA reads as TGTGCCAGCAGCATTACAGGGGTAGGTCAGCCCCAGCATTTT.